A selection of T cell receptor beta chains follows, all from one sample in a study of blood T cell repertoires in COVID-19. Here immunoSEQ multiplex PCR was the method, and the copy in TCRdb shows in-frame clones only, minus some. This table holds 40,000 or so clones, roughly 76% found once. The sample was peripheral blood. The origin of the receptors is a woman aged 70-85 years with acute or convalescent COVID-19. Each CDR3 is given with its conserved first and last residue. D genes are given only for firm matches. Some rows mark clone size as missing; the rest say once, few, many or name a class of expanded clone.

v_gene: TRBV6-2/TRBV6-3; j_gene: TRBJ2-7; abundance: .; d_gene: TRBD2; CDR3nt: TGTGCCAGCAGTTACTCCCCACTGGGGGGGGACGAGCAGTACTTC; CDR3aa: CASSYSPLGGDEQYF
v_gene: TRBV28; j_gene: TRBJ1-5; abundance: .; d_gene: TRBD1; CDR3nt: TGTGCCACCCGGCAACAGGGGATGAGCAATCAGCCCCAGCATTTT; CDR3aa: CATRQQGMSNQPQHF
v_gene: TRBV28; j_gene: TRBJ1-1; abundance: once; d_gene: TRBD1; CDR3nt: TGTGCCAGCAGTTACCCGCAGGGACAGGGGAACACTGAAGCTTTCTTT; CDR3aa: CASSYPQGQGNTEAFF
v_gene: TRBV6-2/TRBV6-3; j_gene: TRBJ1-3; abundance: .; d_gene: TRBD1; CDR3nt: TGTGCCAGCAGTGACCGGACAGGGGGCTCTGGAAACACCATATATTTT; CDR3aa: CASSDRTGGSGNTIYF
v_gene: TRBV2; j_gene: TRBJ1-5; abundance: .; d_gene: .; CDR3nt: TGTGCCAGCAGTGCTTCAGGGGCGGGCTTCAATCAGCCCCAGCATTTT; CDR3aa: CASSASGAGFNQPQHF
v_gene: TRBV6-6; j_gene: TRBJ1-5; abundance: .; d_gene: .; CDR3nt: TGTGCCAGCAGTCCCGACAGATATAGCAATCAGCCCCAGCATTTT; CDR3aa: CASSPDRYSNQPQHF
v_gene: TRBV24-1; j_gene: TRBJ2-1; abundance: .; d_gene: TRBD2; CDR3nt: TGTGCCACCAGTGATACTAGCGGGGCCTCCTACAATGAGCAGTTCTTC; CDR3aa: CATSDTSGASYNEQFF
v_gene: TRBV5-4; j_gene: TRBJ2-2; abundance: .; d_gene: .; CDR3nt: TGTGCCAGCAGCCCCACACGCCAGAACACCGGGGAGCTGTTTTTT; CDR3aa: CASSPTRQNTGELFF
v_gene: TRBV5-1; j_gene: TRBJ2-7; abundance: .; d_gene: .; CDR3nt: TGCGCCAGCAGCTTGGCCCCAGGTCAAGGGGGTTACTACGAGCAGTACTTC; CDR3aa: CASSLAPGQGGYYEQYF
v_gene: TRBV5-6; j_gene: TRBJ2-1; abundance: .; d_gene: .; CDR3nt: TGTGCCAGCAGCTGGGGACTTGGCGGCAATGAGCAGTTCTTC; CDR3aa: CASSWGLGGNEQFF
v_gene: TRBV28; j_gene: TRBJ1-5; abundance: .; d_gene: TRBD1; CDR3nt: TGTGCCAGCAGGGGGACAGTTAGCAATCAGCCCCAGCATTTT; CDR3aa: CASRGTVSNQPQHF
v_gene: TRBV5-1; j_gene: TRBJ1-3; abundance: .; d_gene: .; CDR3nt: TGCGCCAGCAGCTCGGCGGGGTTCTCTGGAAACACCATATATTTT; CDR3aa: CASSSAGFSGNTIYF
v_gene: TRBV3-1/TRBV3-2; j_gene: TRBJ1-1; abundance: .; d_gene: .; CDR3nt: TGTGCCAGCAGCCAAGACAAAAACACTGAAGCTTTCTTT; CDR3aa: CASSQDKNTEAFF
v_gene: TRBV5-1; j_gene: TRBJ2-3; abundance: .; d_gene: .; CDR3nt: TGCGCCAGCAGCTTGGGGACAGTACCCCCTAGCACAGATACGCAGTATTTT; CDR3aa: CASSLGTVPPSTDTQYF
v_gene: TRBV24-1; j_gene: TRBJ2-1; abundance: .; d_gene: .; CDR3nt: TGTGCCACCAGTGATTTTAAAGCGTACAATGAGCAGTTCTTC; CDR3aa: CATSDFKAYNEQFF
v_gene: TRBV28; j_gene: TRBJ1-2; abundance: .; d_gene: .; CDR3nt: TGTGCCAGCAGTTTAGCCACAGGGCAGTGGGGCTACACCTTC; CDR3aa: CASSLATGQWGYTF
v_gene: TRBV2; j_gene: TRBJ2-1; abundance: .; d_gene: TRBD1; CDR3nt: TGTGCCAGCAGTGGGGGACAGAGCTCCTACAATGAGCAGTTCTTC; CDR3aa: CASSGGQSSYNEQFF
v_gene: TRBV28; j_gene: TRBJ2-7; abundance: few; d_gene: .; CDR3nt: TGTGCCAGCAGTCCGCTGACAAACTCCTACGAGCAGTACTTC; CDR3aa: CASSPLTNSYEQYF
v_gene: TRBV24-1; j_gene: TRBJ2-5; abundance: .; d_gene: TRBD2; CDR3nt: TGTGCCACCAGTGATCCACGGGAGGGTTCGGAGACCCAGTACTTC; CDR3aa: CATSDPREGSETQYF
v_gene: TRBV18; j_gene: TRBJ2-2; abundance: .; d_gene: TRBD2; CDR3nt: TGTGCCAGCTCACCCCCGGGAGGGGCTACCACCGGGGAGCTGTTTTTT; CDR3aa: CASSPPGGATTGELFF
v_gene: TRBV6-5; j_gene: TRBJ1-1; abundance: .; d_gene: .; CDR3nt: TGTGCCAGCAGGAACCAGAATCAGAACACTGAAGCTTTCTTT; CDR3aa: CASRNQNQNTEAFF
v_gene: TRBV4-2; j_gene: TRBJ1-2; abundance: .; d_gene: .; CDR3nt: TGTGCCAGCAGCCAAGTAGGGAGGTTAGGCTATGGCTACACCTTC; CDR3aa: CASSQVGRLGYGYTF
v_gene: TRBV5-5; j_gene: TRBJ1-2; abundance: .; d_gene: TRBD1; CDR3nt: TGTGCCAGCAGCTTGGCCGGGACAGGGTTGAGTGGCTACACCTTC; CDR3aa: CASSLAGTGLSGYTF
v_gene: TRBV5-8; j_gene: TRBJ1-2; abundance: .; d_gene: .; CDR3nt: TGTGCCAGCAGACCGGGACTTCGAGAAGGCTACACCTTC; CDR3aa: CASRPGLREGYTF
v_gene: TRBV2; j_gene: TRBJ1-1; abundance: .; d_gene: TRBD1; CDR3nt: TGTGCCAGCAGCCGACAGGGGATGAACACTGAAGCTTTCTTT; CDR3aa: CASSRQGMNTEAFF
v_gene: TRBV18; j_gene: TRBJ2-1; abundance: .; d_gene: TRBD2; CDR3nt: TGTGCCACTCGGGGGGGCGGCTACAATGAGCAGTTCTTC; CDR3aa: CATRGGGYNEQFF
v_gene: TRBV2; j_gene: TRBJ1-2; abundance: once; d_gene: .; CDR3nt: TGTGCCAGCAGCGCTCGACAGCTAGCTAACTATGGCTACACCTTC; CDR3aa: CASSARQLANYGYTF
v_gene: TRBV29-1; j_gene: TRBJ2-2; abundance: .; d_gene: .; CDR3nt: TGCAGCGCCGCAGTACCTTCCACCGGGGAGCTGTTTTTT; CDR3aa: CSAAVPSTGELFF
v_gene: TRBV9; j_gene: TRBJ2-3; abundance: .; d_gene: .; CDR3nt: TGTGCCAGCAGCGTGGGGCGGGATACGCAGTATTTT; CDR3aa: CASSVGRDTQYF
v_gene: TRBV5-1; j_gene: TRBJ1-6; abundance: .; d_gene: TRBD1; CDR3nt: TGCGCCAGCAGCTTGGCCGGACAGGGGATCTCACCCCTCCACTTT; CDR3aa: CASSLAGQGISPLHF
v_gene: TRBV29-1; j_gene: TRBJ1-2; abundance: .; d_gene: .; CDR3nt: TGCAGCGTTGAACAGGATAACTATGGCTACACCTTC; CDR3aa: CSVEQDNYGYTF
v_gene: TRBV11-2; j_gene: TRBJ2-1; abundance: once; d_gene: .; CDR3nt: TGTGCCAGCAGCTCCGGACAGAGCCTTATTACAAATGAGCAGTTCTTC; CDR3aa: CASSSGQSLITNEQFF
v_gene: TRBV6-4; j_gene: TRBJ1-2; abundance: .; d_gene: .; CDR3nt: TGTGCCAGCAGTGAAGGAGGTGCTAACTATGGCTACACCTTC; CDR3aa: CASSEGGANYGYTF
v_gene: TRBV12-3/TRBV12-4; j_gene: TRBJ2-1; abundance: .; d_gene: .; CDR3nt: TGTGCCAGCAGTCTTGGACTGAACAATGAGCAGTTCTTC; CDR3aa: CASSLGLNNEQFF
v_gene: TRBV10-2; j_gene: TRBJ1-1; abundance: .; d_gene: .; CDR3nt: TGCGCCAGCAGTGAGTTCGCGAGGGCCACTGAAGCTTTCTTT; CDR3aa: CASSEFARATEAFF
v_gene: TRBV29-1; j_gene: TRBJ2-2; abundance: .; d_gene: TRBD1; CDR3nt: TGCAGCGTCCATAGGACAGGTGGTAGCGGGGAGCTGTTTTTT; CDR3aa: CSVHRTGGSGELFF
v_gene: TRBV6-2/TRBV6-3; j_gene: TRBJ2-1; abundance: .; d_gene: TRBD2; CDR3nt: TGTGCCAGCAGTTACGCTTCTAGCGGGAGTAACAATGAGCAGTTCTTC; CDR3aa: CASSYASSGSNNEQFF
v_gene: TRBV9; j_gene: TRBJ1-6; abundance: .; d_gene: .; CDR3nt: TGTGCCAGCAGCGTAGAGAGTCGGGGGGATCCCCTCCACTTT; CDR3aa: CASSVESRGDPLHF
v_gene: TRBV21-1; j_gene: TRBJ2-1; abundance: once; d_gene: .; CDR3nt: TGTGCCAGCAGCAAATGGGGGGATGAGCAGTTCTTC; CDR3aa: CASSKWGDEQFF
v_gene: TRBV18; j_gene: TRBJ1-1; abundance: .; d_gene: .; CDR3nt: TGTGCCAGCTCACCAAATGCCCCGCGGGGCACTGAAGCTTTCTTT; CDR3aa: CASSPNAPRGTEAFF
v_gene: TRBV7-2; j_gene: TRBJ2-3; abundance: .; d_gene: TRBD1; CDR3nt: TGTGCCAGCAGCTGGACAGGGGTAGCAGATACGCAGTATTTT; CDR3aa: CASSWTGVADTQYF
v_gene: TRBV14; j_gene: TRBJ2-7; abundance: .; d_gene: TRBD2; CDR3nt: TGTGCCAGCAGCCAAGATTATACTAGCGGGAGGAACGAGCAGTACTTC; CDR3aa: CASSQDYTSGRNEQYF
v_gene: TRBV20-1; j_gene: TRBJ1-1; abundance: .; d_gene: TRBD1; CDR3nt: TGCAGTGCTAGTATTCCCGGGACAGTATTTGAAGCTTTCTTT; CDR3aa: CSASIPGTVFEAFF
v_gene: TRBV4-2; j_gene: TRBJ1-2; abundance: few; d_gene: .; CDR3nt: TGTGCCAGCAGCCAAGACGGCAGGGAGGACTATGGCTACACCTTC; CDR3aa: CASSQDGREDYGYTF
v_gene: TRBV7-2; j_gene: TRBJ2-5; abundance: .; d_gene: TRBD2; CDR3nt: TGTGCCAGCAGCTTAGGGGGGGGACAAGAGACCCAGTACTTC; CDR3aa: CASSLGGGQETQYF
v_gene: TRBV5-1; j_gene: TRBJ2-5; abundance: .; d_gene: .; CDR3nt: TGCGCCAGCAGCTTGGATGGCAGGGGAATTCAAGAGACCCAGTACTTC; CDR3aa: CASSLDGRGIQETQYF
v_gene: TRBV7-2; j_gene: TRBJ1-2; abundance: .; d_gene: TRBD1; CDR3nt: TGTGCCAGCAGCGAGGGGGACAGGGGGATGTATGGCTACACCTTC; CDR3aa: CASSEGDRGMYGYTF
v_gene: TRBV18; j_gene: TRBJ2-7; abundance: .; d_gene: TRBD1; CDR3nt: TGTGCCAGCTCACCCCGGGACAGGGGGCTCTGGTACGAGCAGTACTTC; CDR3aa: CASSPRDRGLWYEQYF
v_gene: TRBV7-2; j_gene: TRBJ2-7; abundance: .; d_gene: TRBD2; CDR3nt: TGTGCCAGCAGCTTCCCTGGGACTAATCTCTACGAGCAGTACTTC; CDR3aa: CASSFPGTNLYEQYF
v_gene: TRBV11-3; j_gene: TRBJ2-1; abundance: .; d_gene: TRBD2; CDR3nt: TGTGCCAGCAGCCCGAGTAGCGGGAGGGTGTACAATGAGCAGTTCTTC; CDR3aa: CASSPSSGRVYNEQFF
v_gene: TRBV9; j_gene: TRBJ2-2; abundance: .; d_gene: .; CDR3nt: TGTGCCAGCAGCGTCCATCCGGGAAACGGGAACACCGGGGAGCTGTTTTTT; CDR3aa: CASSVHPGNGNTGELFF
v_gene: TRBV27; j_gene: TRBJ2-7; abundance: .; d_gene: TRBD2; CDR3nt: TGTGCCAGCAGTTCCCGAGGAGCGGGAGAGTACGAGCAGTACTTC; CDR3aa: CASSSRGAGEYEQYF
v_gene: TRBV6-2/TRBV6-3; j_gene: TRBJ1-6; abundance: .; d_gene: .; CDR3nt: TGTGCCAGCAGCACAGCTAATTCACCCCTCCACTTT; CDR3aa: CASSTANSPLHF
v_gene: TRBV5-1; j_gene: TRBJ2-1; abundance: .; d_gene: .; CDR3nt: TGCGCCAGCAGCCCGTGGGCTACGGCAGGTTACAATGAGCAGTTCTTC; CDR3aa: CASSPWATAGYNEQFF